The sequence of this TCR beta chain was determined in a study of somatic mutations in cytotoxic T cells in rheumatoid arthritis. This table comes from immunoSEQ multiplex PCR, and its TCRdb copy is limited to in-frame clones, with some not included. The sample contains more than 15,000 clones, almost 85% of which appear only once. Germline V gives CDR1 SNHLY, CDR2 FYNNEI. The CDR3 loop spans 16 amino acids. V dropped 3 bases and J dropped 7; count of bases not matched to a gene: 4. The clonotype was recovered from an adult with rheumatoid arthritis. The sample was CD8+ T cells sorted from blood. The chain joins TRBV2 to TRBJ2-2; 14 bases map to TRBD2. The CDR3: CASSEGLAGVDGELFF. In DNA, the CDR3 is TGTGCCAGCAGTGAGGGACTAGCGGGGGTCGACGGGGAGCTGTTTTTT.